The present entry profiles one TCR beta chain with its context. Its antigen specificity is not known. No base quality information exists; no much larger clone differs at one position. Libraries were made using the immunoSEQ multiplex PCR assay. For the multiplex PCR, a mixture combining 60 forward primers for TCR Vbeta segments and 13 reverse primers for TCR Jbeta segments was used. Amplification of the CDR3 region of rearranged TCR beta genes was performed with a multiplex PCR assay on genomic DNA. The amplified TCR beta libraries were sequenced on the Illumina HiSeq System as 87-base-pair reads. Regarding the original processing steps: In a later analysis, 70 million to 95 million unique TCR beta chains were counted across the roughly 610 repertoires, and approximately 11 million of these chains were shared by at least two donors. Raw reads were error-corrected and collapsed into unique sequences with a nearest-neighbor algorithm that merged closely related sequences to remove PCR and sequencing errors. To assign V, D and J gene segments, CDR3 sequences were aligned to IMGT reference sequences. For a sequence to be retained, a match of at least six nucleotides to both a V gene segment and a J gene segment was required. A rearrangement was called productive if the CDR3 had no stop codons and remained in frame with V and J, and every other rearrangement was called non-productive. CDR3 was defined according to IMGT convention as the region running from the second conserved V-encoded cysteine to the conserved J-encoded phenylalanine. In an earlier analysis of more than 550 of the donors, sequences lacking an unambiguous match to a single V gene segment were excluded. In an earlier analysis of 450 to 700 of the donors, V segments were called functional above 56.7% productive rearrangements and were called segregating when the between-donor standard deviation exceeded 5%. A statistical classification framework was built to diagnose cytomegalovirus status from the catalog of TCR beta chain sequences. V and J gene assignment, in a later analysis, came from comparing TCR nucleotide sequences with IMGT/GENE-DB human TR gene sequences. In a later analysis, CDR3 sequences and most-parsimonious VDJ recombination scenarios were assigned using the TCRdist pipeline. In a later analysis, each TCR beta chain was defined by its CDR3 amino acid sequence together with its V-gene family, and reads without a unique V-gene family were excluded. In a later analysis, some 600 highly shared, low-generation-probability nucleotide sequences were removed to address suspected cross-contamination and a sequencing artifact. For each public chain, a later analysis derived a clonal expansion index from normalized ranks of inferred template counts within each repertoire. In a later analysis, generation probabilities were computed with a VDJ recombination model fitted to out-of-frame rearrangements, and the resulting probabilities were checked against IGoR. Hypergeometric tests were used in a later analysis to score TCR-TCR, TCR-HLA and TCR-CMV co-occurrence, with a repertoire-size bias correction applied to the TCR pairs. False discovery rates were estimated in a later analysis by permuting HLA or CMV assignments 20 times. In a later analysis, co-occurring TCRs were grouped using DBSCAN, and TCRdist sequence similarity was added for clustering within HLA-allele-positive subsets. For co-occurrence clustering, repertoires with fewer than 30,000 or more than 120,000 public chains were excluded, along with a handful of repertoires with anomalous nucleotide sharing. The immuneACCESS repertoire file appears here via TCRdb, limited to in-frame rearrangements. These files lack a portion of the clones; in checked studies, under half of the deficit traces to unresolved V genes, and the cause of the others is not known. V, J and clone size are taken as reported in that table, and D and trimming were inferred from the DNA itself. For this sample there are over 75,000 clones; approximately 88% appear just once. Jointly, the top ten make up 2.4% of the sample.

The cohort was made up of 500 to 800 healthy bone marrow donors. All cohort members were sampled while nominally healthy, although unrecorded immune exposures were likely present. The donor tested CMV seronegative, placing the donor among the approximately 400 seronegative members of the cohort. A peripheral blood sample was provided by each donor, and peripheral blood mononuclear cells were used for TCR beta sequencing. Genomic DNA was extracted from the blood cell samples with the Qiagen DNeasy Blood Extraction Kit. The data derive from a study of cytomegalovirus exposure and HLA in healthy donors (TCRdb year 2017). Study-level background: An earlier analysis of 587 of the donors reported approximately 280 Gb of sequence data and approximately 120 million unique TCR beta sequences obtained from some 200 million T cells. Of the roughly 400 genotyped donors, approximately 80% were placed in the genetic ancestry cluster associated with self-reported Caucasian donors. Across 398 genotyped donors of the cohort, an average of about 220,000 unique TCR beta nucleotide sequences per donor were sequenced, and roughly a sixth of those sequences were non-productive. The study combined high-throughput TCR immunosequencing, statistical association of individual TCRs with disease status, and machine learning to predict cytomegalovirus infection status. In a later genetic analysis, genome-wide SNP genotypes for about 55% of the roughly 670 donors were used, and that subset was treated as a discovery cohort. Donor age, sex, ethnicity and CMV serostatus were compiled together with the repertoire data. The study aimed to test whether cataloging public T cell receptors could reveal signatures of past pathogen exposure. Both class I and class II loci were covered by HLA typing, at four-digit resolution. A later analysis re-examined previously published TCR beta repertoires from 500 to 700 donors and added high-resolution HLA genotyping to investigate patterns of TCR occurrence. Roughly 290 gigabases of sequencing data and approximately 91 million unique TCR sequences made up an early release that covered nearly 650 HLA-typed donors. The study profiled the T cell repertoires of 550 to 700 subjects by immunosequencing and related them to cytomegalovirus serostatus. Typing coverage varied by locus: roughly 629-630 donors for A, B, C, DRB1 and DQB1; more than 500 for DQA1; 606 for DPA1; around 450 for DPB1. In the later analysis, no new phenotypic data were used to find candidate immune exposures; instead, reliance was placed on TCR beta sequences and their occurrence across donors. To decide whether each TCR beta V gene segment behaved as functional or pseudogenic, an earlier analysis of fewer than 750 of the donors relied on high-throughput TCR beta sequencing. Every repertoire in the discovery cohort had been generated on one and the same sequencing platform. Besides the first cohort of roughly 700 subjects, a separate validation cohort made up of 90 to 150 different subjects was used. Roughly 5 DR-DQ haplotypes were handled as single units for association and clustering, since linkage in the cohort was strong. Results and caveats for the whole study, not just this receptor: Strong co-occurrence of HLA alleles, especially DR and DQ, made assigning TCR associations to individual alleles difficult. The authors suggested that the approach could potentially be extended to other disease states and immunological phenotypes. The study listed over 150 TCR beta chains as associated with cytomegalovirus. Several of the top co-occurrence clusters appeared to be linked to parvovirus B19, influenza, CMV and Epstein-Barr virus, according to a later analysis. In vitro tests confirmed that a few of the cytomegalovirus-associated TCR beta chains recognize cytomegalovirus antigens. In an earlier analysis of approximately 590 of the donors, most TCR beta V segments appeared in productive rearrangements about 87% or about 30% of the time, broadly matching IMGT annotations. Across donors, most TCR sequences were observed very rarely, whereas some public TCRs were present in many individuals. The classifier was reported to diagnose cytomegalovirus status with high specificity and sensitivity in both the original cohort and the validation cohort. A cluster of highly shared sequence variants was judged likely to be a technical artifact of the sequencing pipeline. V-gene and J-gene trimming of TCR beta chains was associated with a missense DCLRE1C variant in a later genetic analysis, and the association was replicated in an independent cohort. In a later analysis, some 17,000 TCR beta sequences were associated with specific HLA alleles at a false discovery rate of 0.05. In a later analysis, the rate of TCR association differed among HLA loci, with DRB1 alleles having the most associated TCRs and HLA-C alleles having the fewest. According to a later analysis, most CMV-associated TCR beta chains appeared to be HLA-restricted, and the HLA associations seemed to be driven largely by CMV exposure. In a later analysis, HLA-associated TCR beta chains showed more clonal expansion and lower generation probabilities than non-associated chains that were equally common. Compared with the roughly 720-donor mean, donors in an Asian-associated ancestry cluster had fewer N-insertions in productive TCRs, according to a later genetic analysis. The only immune exposure information available for the cohort was CMV serostatus. Over 15 rarely observed V segments, including chromosome 9 orphons, were excluded from the earlier analysis of about 610 of the donors because counts were too low. A further reported finding was that TCR beta sequences accurately predicted the HLA-A and HLA-B alleles for most subjects in the first cohort. Because HLA typing was missing for some donors at each locus, association tests included only the typed subset. Only TCR beta chains were sequenced in this cohort, and the absence of alpha or paired-chain data limited detectable features. The presence/absence analyses assumed that sequencing depth was roughly uniform across donors, and that assumption may not be true. Linkage disequilibrium might explain the correlated functional status among segregating V segments, but an unknown experimental factor could not be excluded.

The sequence was collected from a woman in her forties or fifties in good health and CMV-seronegative. The sample comprised PBMCs.

The DNA reads TGTGCCAGCAGCTCCCGGGACAGTAACACTGAAGCTTTCTTT. Its amino acids are CASSSRDSNTEAFF. Recombination connected TRBV11-3 to TRBJ1-1, with TRBD1 matching 7 junction bases. Trimming accounts for 4 bases at V and 2 bases at J, while the number of junction bases matched to no gene is 4. Including the terminal cysteine and phenylalanine, the CDR3 comprises 14 residues. Of all the DNA, just the CDR3 is kept, 42 bases in frame from base 1. As encoded in the germline V gene, CDR1 is SGHNT while CDR2 is YENEEA. With the rest looked up from the reference TRBV11-3 and TRBJ1-1 genes rather than sequenced, the full variable domain is EAGVVQSPRYKIIEKKQPVAFWCNPISGHNTLYWYLQNLGQGPELLIRYENEEAVDDSQLPKDRFSAERLKGVDSTLKIQPAELGDSAVYLCASSSRDSNTEAFFGQGTRLTVV.